The 24 T cell receptor beta chains reported below all come from one sample, sequenced in a study of blood T cells in healthy people across ages. It was with a sample-barcoded 5' primer and a J-beta primer mix that a second PCR of about 6 to 12 cycles was run. TCRdb re-analysed the 5' RACE reads in MiXCR, keeping a single row per CDR3 protein. The sample carries under 1,000,000 distinct CDR3 sequences, 36% recorded once. Material for sequencing was blood. The source is a man between 18 and 29 years old in good health.

A word on this clonotype: A much bigger clone sits one base away, suggesting this may be a read error. The chain couples TRBV12-3 or TRBV12-4 to TRBJ1-2; D is unresolved. The CDR3 has 13 residues. The V end was cut by 5 bases, the J end by 1 base, with 8 bases between. The CDR3 nucleotides are TGTGCCAGCAGTGTGAGGGATAACTATGGCTACACCTTC. Translated, it gives CASSVRDNYGYTF.

This clonotype has a count of ten or more. J is TRBJ1-2 and V is TRBV20-1; D remains ambiguous. Trimming cost V 6 bases and J 8 bases, with 13 bases left between them. The CDR3 loop spans 11 amino acids. CDR1 and CDR2 from the germline V gene are DFQATT and SNEGSKA (reference sequence). CDR3: CSAKRTVGYTF. The CDR3 DNA follows: TGCAGTGCCAAGAGGACTGTAGGCTACACCTTC.

Details on this clonotype: This may be a read error: a much more frequent sequence differs by one nucleotide. The CDR3 DNA sequence: TGCGCCAACAGCCCCCCCGGACTCGAGACCCAGTACTTC. Its protein is CANSPPGLETQYF. The V and J genes are TRBV5-1 and TRBJ2-5; D might be TRBD2 (5 bases). Germline CDR1 SGHRS, CDR2 YFSETQ. The CDR3 spans 13 residues. The variable domain in full, completed from reference TRBV5-1 and TRBJ2-5, reads KAGVTQTPRYLIKTRGQQVTLSCSPISGHRSVSWYQQTPGQGLQFLFEYFSETQRNKGNFPGRFSGRQFSNSRSEMNVSTLELGDSALYLCANSPPGLETQYFGPGTRLLVL.

Many counts were recorded for this clonotype. The V and J genes are TRBV5-4 and TRBJ1-2; 7 positions agree with TRBD1. The CDR3 extends over 14 amino acids. V lost 4 bases, J lost 2 bases, and 5 bases stayed unmatched. The germline gives CDR1 SGHNT, CDR2 YYREEE (reference sequence). In DNA form, the CDR3 reads TGTGCCAGCAGCCCACCGACAGGGAACTATGGCTACACCTTC. This sequence encodes CASSPPTGNYGYTF.

This clonotype was counted a few times. The V gene is TRBV11-2, the J gene TRBJ2-5, with D perhaps matching TRBD1 or TRBD2 (6 bases each). Looked up from germline, CDR1 is SGHAT and CDR2 is FQNNGV. Trimming left V 4 bases short and J 5 bases short, with 17 bases between. There are 15 residues in the CDR3. The CDR3 coding sequence is TGTGCCAGCAGCTCCATGGGGGGCGGCTTGGAGACCCAGTACTTC. Translated, it gives CASSSMGGGLETQYF.

This chain joins TRBV20-1 and TRBJ2-2; unclear D gene. The CDR3 totals 13 residues. With 2 bases removed from V and 0 bases from J, the gap between germline ends came to 4 bases. Germline V gene sequence: CDR1 DFQATT, CDR2 SNEGSKA (reference sequence). The CDR3 spells CSARWTNTGELFF. The CDR3 nucleotides read TGCAGTGCTAGATGGACGAACACCGGGGAGCTGTTTTTT.

In regard to this clonotype: It may be a read error: a sequence one base away is much more abundant. V usage is TRBV12-3 or TRBV12-4 and J usage is TRBJ1-1; possibly TRBD1 for D (6 bases). The CDR3 sequence is 14 residues long. The CDR3 sequence is CTSSFGQRNTEAFF. The CDR3 nucleotides read TGTACCAGCAGTTTCGGACAGAGGAACACTGAAGCTTTCTTT.

V gene TRBV28 combines with J gene TRBJ2-5; D is uncertain. The germline V and J ends were trimmed by 6 bases and 2 bases, with 7 bases remaining between them. From germline, CDR1 is MDHEN and CDR2 SYDVKM. The CDR3 spans 12 residues. CDR3 in amino acids: CASRQQQETQYF. The CDR3 DNA follows: TGTGCCAGCAGACAGCAACAAGAGACCCAGTACTTC.

This chain connects TRBV7-2 to TRBJ1-1; weak D call: TRBD1 (6 bases). The CDR3 sequence is 16 residues long. Between the trimmed V and J ends, which lost 3 bases and 2 bases, there was a span of 16 bases. The germline gives CDR1 SGHTA, CDR2 FQGNSA. CDR3 DNA: TGTGCCAGCAGCTTGGGGGCAGGGTCCAGTAACACTGAAGCTTTCTTT. Translation gives CASSLGAGSSNTEAFF. Looking up the rest from reference TRBV7-2 and TRBJ1-1 gives the full variable domain: GAGVSQSPSNKVTEKGKDVELRCDPISGHTALYWYRQSLGQGLEFLIYFQGNSAPDKSGLPSDRFSAERTGGSVSTLTIQRTQQEDSAVYLCASSLGAGSSNTEAFFGQGTRLTVV.

The chain couples TRBV13 to TRBJ1-5; possibly TRBD1 for D (6 bases). Germline CDR1 PRHDT, CDR2 FYEKMQ (reference sequence). The V gene lost 5 bases and the J gene lost 1 base, with 15 bases spanning the gap. The CDR3 is 16 residues long. The CDR3 region is CASSGREGGSNQPQHF. For the CDR3, the DNA is TGTGCCAGCAGCGGGAGGGAGGGGGGGAGCAATCAGCCCCAGCATTTT.

V usage is TRBV7-6 and J usage is TRBJ2-1; 9 positions match TRBD2. V dropped 2 bases and J dropped 7; count of bases not matched to a gene: 9. Germline values: CDR1 SGHVS, CDR2 FNYEAQ. The CDR3 is made up of 16 amino acids. The CDR3 region has the DNA TGTGCCAGCAGCTTAACGCTAGCGGGGTCTGAGAATGAGCAGTTCTTC. Translated, it gives CASSLTLAGSENEQFF.

This chain joins TRBV29-1 and TRBJ2-5; maybe TRBD1 (5 bases). The ends were cut back, 0 bases at V and 2 bases at J, with 16 bases in the middle. This CDR3 is built from 16 residues. Germline V CDR1 and CDR2: SQVTM, ANQGSEA. The CDR3 DNA sequence: TGCAGCGTTGAAGAAGGTGGAAGGGGTCGTCAAGAGACCCAGTACTTC. Translation gives CSVEEGGRGRQETQYF.

This rearrangement joins TRBV27 to TRBJ1-1, with D possibly matching TRBD1 (6 bases). The CDR3 contains 15 residues. V shed 2 bases and J shed 3 bases, with 13 bases lying between them. Looked up from germline, CDR1 is MNHEY and CDR2 is SMNVEV (reference sequence). CDR3 DNA: TGTGCCAGCAGTTTAGGGGCAGGGGCCCACACTGAAGCTTTCTTT. As protein: CASSLGAGAHTEAFF.

About this clonotype itself: At one end, the junction sequence differs from germline, possibly due to a read error. This sequence joins TRBV19 and TRBJ2-2; no clear D. Looked up from germline, CDR1 is LNHDA and CDR2 is SQIVND (reference sequence). The CDR3 is made up of 15 amino acids. The CDR3 sequence: CTSRPVPLNTGELFF. As DNA, the CDR3 is TGTACCAGTCGACCGGTCCCCTTAAACACCGGGGAGCTGTTTTTT.

This sequence joins TRBV20-1 and TRBJ2-3; 8 nucleotides agree with TRBD2. The CDR3 is 20 amino acids. Unmatched junction bases numbered 21, after V lost 3 bases and J lost 1 base. The germline gives CDR1 DFQATT, CDR2 SNEGSKA (reference sequence). CDR3 in DNA: TGCAGTGCTAGCGTCCCGGGAGGGCTAGCGGAGGGACTGGGCACAGATACGCAGTATTTT. It is translated as CSASVPGGLAEGLGTDTQYF.

This rearrangement joins TRBV4-3 to TRBJ2-3; tentative D call: TRBD2 (6 bases). The V and J ends lost 4 bases and 0 bases respectively, with 11 bases between them. This CDR3 has 15 amino acids. The germline V gene encodes CDR1 LGHNA and CDR2 YSLEER. CDR3 coding DNA: TGCGCCAGCAGCCCGGTGGGGACTAGCACAGATACGCAGTATTTT. Its protein is CASSPVGTSTDTQYF.

This clonotype has a handful of counts. This chain connects TRBV5-5 to TRBJ1-1; no reliable D call. Looked up from germline, CDR1 is SGHKS and CDR2 is YYEKEE (reference sequence). V gave up 1 base and J gave up 1 base, with 11 bases separating them. The CDR3 loop spans 15 amino acids. DNA of the CDR3: TGTGCCAGCAGCTTGTTTTGGGGAGGGAACACTGAAGCTTTCTTT. Residues: CASSLFWGGNTEAFF.

The CDR3 here is CASSLTAGGYMAQYF. The DNA of the CDR3 is TGTGCCAGCAGCTTAACAGCGGGGGGTTACATGGCCCAGTACTTC. V is TRBV7-3 and J is TRBJ2-5; TRBD2 aligns across 9 bases. CDR3 size: 15 residues. The V and J ends lost 0 bases and 9 bases, in that order; junction bases with no gene match: 8. Germline V gene sequence: CDR1 SGHTA, CDR2 FQGTGA.

The chain joins TRBV12-3 or TRBV12-4 to TRBJ2-3, with D maybe TRBD1 (6 bases). V shed 6 bases and J shed 3 bases, with 16 bases lying between them. The CDR3 contains 15 residues. The CDR3 DNA sequence: TGTGCCAGCAGACCCCACAGGGTAGAGACAGATACGCAGTATTTT. Its translation is CASRPHRVETDTQYF.

A word on this clonotype: One base away lies a much larger clone, so this may be a sequencing read error. V and J are TRBV7-9 and TRBJ2-5, with 7 nucleotides matching TRBD1. Germline CDR1 and CDR2: SEHNR and FQNEAQ (reference sequence). Germline trimming cut 5 bases from V and 11 bases from J; bases unmatched to any gene: 17. The CDR3 runs to 15 residues. The CDR3 nucleotides are TGTGCCAGCAGCCGGGGACAGTGGTTGAGAGATGAGCAGTACTTC. Translation: CASSRGQWLRDEQYF.

This clonotype was detected many times. The V gene is TRBV12-3 or TRBV12-4, the J gene TRBJ1-5; D remains unclear. CDR3 length equals 12 residues. V lost 2 bases to trimming and J lost 15 bases, with 14 bases between them. CDR3 in amino acids: CASSLLAGSMHF. CDR3 DNA: TGTGCCAGCAGTTTATTGGCGGGGTCCATGCATTTT.

The chain employs TRBV29-1 and TRBJ1-2, with no clear D. Trimming took off 3 bases at V and 3 bases at J, with 14 bases between the two ends. The CDR3 loop spans 14 amino acids. Germline-derived CDR1 and CDR2 are SQVTM and ANQGSEA. The DNA for the CDR3 is TGCAGCGTTGACCCCAGCGTGTTGGACTATGGCTACACCTTC. This translates into CSVDPSVLDYGYTF.

The chain couples TRBV5-6 to TRBJ2-1; a possible D gene is TRBD1 (6 bases). V was trimmed by 2 bases and J by 6 bases, leaving 21 bases between them. CDR3 length: 17 residues. Germline V gene lookup returns CDR1 SGHDT and CDR2 YYEEEE. The CDR3 nucleotides read TGTGCCAGCAGCTTACCACAGGGTATAGTTGGATCCAATGAGCAGTTCTTC. Encoded protein: CASSLPQGIVGSNEQFF.

As concerns this clonotype: This could be a read error, since a much larger clone is one nucleotide away. The chain links TRBV7-9 to TRBJ2-5; D is ambiguous. Germline V gene data show CDR1 as SEHNR and CDR2 as FQNEAQ (reference sequence). CDR3 length: 15 residues. As DNA, the CDR3 is TGTGTCAGCAGCCCCGGAAGAGGAGTTCAAGAGACCCAGTACTTC. Its translation: CVSSPGRGVQETQYF.